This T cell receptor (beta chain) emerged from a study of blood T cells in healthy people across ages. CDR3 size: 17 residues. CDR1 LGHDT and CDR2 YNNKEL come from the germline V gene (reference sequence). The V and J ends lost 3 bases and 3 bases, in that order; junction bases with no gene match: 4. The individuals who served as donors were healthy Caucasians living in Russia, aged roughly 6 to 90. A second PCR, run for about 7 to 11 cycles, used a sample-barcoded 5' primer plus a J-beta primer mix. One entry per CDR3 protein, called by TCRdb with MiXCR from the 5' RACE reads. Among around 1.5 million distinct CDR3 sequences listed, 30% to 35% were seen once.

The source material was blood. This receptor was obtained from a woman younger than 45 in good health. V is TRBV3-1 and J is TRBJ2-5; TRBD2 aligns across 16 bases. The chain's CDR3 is CASSQGTSGRAKETQYF. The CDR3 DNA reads TGTGCCAGCAGCCAGGGGACTAGCGGGAGGGCCAAAGAGACCCAGTACTTC.